This TCR beta chain is from a study of CD8+ T cells in alopecia areata. Whole-study context: Skin-grafted approximately 7-10-week-old female C3H/HeJ mice received tissue from 6-12-month-old C3H/HeJ donors with spontaneous alopecia.

The authors extracted RNA and reverse transcribed it into cDNA as the sequencing template. Measured with immunoSEQ multiplex PCR; TCRdb has only the in-frame clones, and not every one. The sample has 1,400 or so clones, none seen only once. The CDR3 runs to 16 residues. CDR1 and CDR2 from the germline V gene are SGHDT and FRDEAV. V was clipped by 1 base and J by 1 base; unmatched bases: 2. This clone was recorded at least ten times. What it recognizes is unknown. The listed genes are named as in mouse. The DNA ends 4 residues before the CDR3 does, and the rest of the CDR3 is filled in from the germline J gene. Study-wide results and caveats: Although TCR sharing was seen in mice, sharing across patients was less clear, possibly for HLA-related reasons. Tissue-resident alphabeta T cells belonging to normal skin likewise get sequenced within scalp specimens.

The TCR sequence derives from a C3H/HeJ mouse with alopecia areata. The strain is characterized by the MHC haplotype H2-k. This chain connects TRBV14 to TRBJ2-1; 10 positions match TRBD1. Sequences were obtained from lesional skin. The CDR3 is CASSFRQGANYAEQFF. Partial CDR3 DNA: TGTGCCAGCAGTTTCCGACAGGGGGCCAACTATGCT. Together with reference TRBV14 and TRBJ2-1, the CDR3 gives the full variable domain: EAGVTQSPRYAVLQEGQAVSFWCDPISGHDTLYWYQQPRDQGPQLLVYFRDEAVIDNSQLPSDRFSAVRPKGTNSTLKIQSAKQGDTATYLCASSFRQGANYAEQFFGPGTRLTVL.